This T cell receptor beta chain was sequenced in a study of shared clonotypes between healthy human individuals. Whole-study results and caveats: Sampling was confined to blood; repertoires within tissues likely differ. In the sorted subsets, rarefaction showed sequencing was incomplete despite large depth. Richness estimates generally favored naive over memory subsets. A handful of donors showed sharing of approximately 5% of naive CD4 clonotypes.

V gave up 5 bases and J gave up 5 bases, with 9 bases separating them. Germline V gene data show CDR1 as SEHNR and CDR2 as FQNEAQ (reference sequence). The CDR3 spans 13 residues. This clone was observed a few times. The antigen is not known. The sample contains more than one DNA sequence encoding this CDR3. The method was immunoSEQ multiplex PCR; TCRdb's version includes in-frame clones alone and lacks a portion of them. The repertoire consists of about 2.4 million clones, with roughly 93% occurring once and the leading ten covering 0.35% to 0.45%. The chain has TRBV7-9 and TRBJ1-4, with TRBD1 as a possible D gene (6 bases). Sequencing was carried out using naive CD4+ T cells from PBMCs. Subset defined: CD45RA+ positively selected. The receptor's source is a man aged 18 to 29 in good health. Some clones in this sample may be carry-over from other donors' samples. The CDR3, as DNA: TGTGCCAGCAGCCGTGGACAGAATGAAAAACTGTTTTTT. This translates into CASSRGQNEKLFF.